Each of the 9 T cell receptor beta chains below was sequenced from the same sample in a study of cytomegalovirus exposure and HLA in healthy donors. The PCR ran on 60 Vbeta and 13 Jbeta primers. Assay: immunoSEQ multiplex PCR; the TCRdb copy retains only in-frame clones and omits some. The data contain over 120,000 clones, 65% to 90% of them seen just once; the ten biggest clones take up approximately 2.9%. The sample was PBMCs. Receptors originate from a woman aged 30 to 39 in good health and CMV-seronegative.

This clone came up once. J is TRBJ1-3 and V is TRBV7-9; 10 bases map to TRBD1. The CDR3 consists of 17 residues. Losses at the gene ends were 1 base for V and 2 bases for J; bases not matched to a gene: 5. Germline CDR1 is SEHNR and CDR2 is FQNEAQ (reference sequence). The CDR3 region is CASSLVPGTGAGNTIYF. DNA for the CDR3: TGTGCCAGCAGCTTAGTCCCCGGGACAGGGGCTGGAAACACCATATATTTT.

The V call is TRBV28, the J call TRBJ1-1; D possibly corresponds to TRBD1 (6 bases). Germline V CDR1 and CDR2: MDHEN, SYDVKM. The CDR3 has 13 residues. V lost 3 bases, J lost 5 bases, and 10 bases lay in between. The CDR3 reads CASSLRTATEAFF. The CDR3 DNA reads as TGTGCCAGCAGTTTGAGGACAGCTACTGAAGCTTTCTTT.

The chain uses TRBV12-1 and TRBJ1-2; TRBD1 is taken as the D call from the table, unchecked against the DNA. TRBV12-1 is a pseudogene locus. The CDR3 is made up of 15 amino acids. As DNA, the CDR3 is TGTGCCAGCAGCTACCGGGACAGCCGTCTAAGTGGCTACACCTTC. Its translation is CASSYRDSRLSGYTF.

This rearrangement joins TRBV9 to TRBJ2-7; 10 bases fit TRBD1. Germline V gene data show CDR1 as SGDLS and CDR2 as YYNGEE. The CDR3 runs 15 residues. V dropped 5 bases and J dropped 6; count of bases not matched to a gene: 11. The CDR3 spells CASRATGTGDGEQYF. The CDR3 nucleotides read TGTGCCAGCAGAGCCACCGGGACAGGGGATGGCGAGCAGTACTTC.

This chain connects TRBV28 to TRBJ1-1; D perhaps matches TRBD1 (6 bases). Germline loops: CDR1 MDHEN, CDR2 SYDVKM. The CDR3 totals 10 residues. Trimming shortened V by 8 bases and J by 10 bases, and 11 bases separated the two germline ends. CDR3 bases: TGTGCCAGCGGGGGCAGCGGAGCTTTCTTT. The encoded protein is CASGGSGAFF. The full variable domain, in which reference TRBV28 and TRBJ1-1 provide the parts outside the CDR3, is DVKVTQSSRYLVKRTGEKVFLECVQDMDHENMFWYRQDPGLGLRLIYFSYDVKMKEKGDIPEGYSVSREKKERFSLILESASTNQTSMYLCASGGSGAFFGQGTRLTVV.

V and J are TRBV27 and TRBJ2-2; tentatively, D is TRBD1 (6 bases). Germline CDR1 MNHEY, CDR2 SMNVEV (reference sequence). The CDR3 spans 13 residues. The ends were cut back, 3 bases at V and 6 bases at J, with 8 bases in the middle. CDR3 bases: TGTGCCAGCAGTTTTGAGGGGGCCGGGGAGCTGTTTTTT. This codes for CASSFEGAGELFF.

The sample holds one count of this clone. V is TRBV5-6 and J is TRBJ2-2; 7 bases agree with TRBD1. The J segment lost 5 bases and the V segment lost 1 base, leaving 8 bases of the junction unmatched. Germline V gene lookup returns CDR1 SGHDT and CDR2 YYEEEE. This CDR3 region has 16 residues. CDR3 coding DNA: TGTGCCAGCAGCTTGAAGACAGGGACGAGGACCGGGGAGCTGTTTTTT. The encoded protein is CASSLKTGTRTGELFF.

The gene calls are TRBV6-6 and TRBJ2-5; TRBD1 is a possible D gene (6 bases). The CDR3 runs 14 residues. V lost 5 bases, J lost 5 bases, and 15 bases lay in between. CDR1 MNHNY and CDR2 SVGAGI come from the germline V gene (reference sequence). The CDR3 loop is CASSQQGTAETQYF. For the CDR3, the DNA is TGTGCCAGCAGTCAGCAGGGGACGGCGGAGACCCAGTACTTC.

The J gene is TRBJ1-5, the V gene TRBV2, with a weak D call TRBD1 (6 bases). This CDR3 comprises 15 residues. The germline V gene has CDR1 SNHLY and CDR2 FYNNEI. V gave up 6 bases and J gave up 0 bases, with 12 bases separating them. This CDR3 reads CASSTQGDSNQPQHF. CDR3 in DNA: TGTGCCAGCAGCACACAGGGTGATAGCAATCAGCCCCAGCATTTT.